Listed here are 20 T cell receptor delta chains from one sample, sequenced in a study of Vδ1+ human thymocytes. Findings and limits, study-wide: Thymic TRG and TRD repertoires appeared highly polyclonal.

RNA was extracted from the cells and then reverse transcribed. The CDR3 regions were amplified by multiplex PCR from V-gene primers to a constant-region primer. TCRdb applied CATT to the multiplex PCR reads for clone calling. Found here are roughly 55,000 delta-chain clones, less than 20% of them singletons; the top ten hold 0.5% to 0.55%. These TCRs' antigens remain unknown. The sample comprised Vdelta1+ gamma-delta thymocytes from the thymus. As to subset: FACS-sorted CD3+ TCRalphabeta- TCRVdelta1+ TCRVdelta2- thymocytes. The source of these receptors is a boy under two years old who had congenital heart surgery.

A few counts support this clone. The V gene is TRDV1, the J gene TRDJ2; 7 positions agree with TRDD3. This CDR3 is 18 amino acids long. Germline CDR1 TSWWSYY, CDR2 QGS. V was pared by 1 base and J by 3 bases, with 11 bases of the junction left unmatched. This chain's CDR3 is CALGERVHGGVMTAQLFF. In DNA, the CDR3 is TGTGCTCTTGGGGAACGGGTCCATGGGGGAGTCATGACAGCACAACTCTTCTTT.

This clone was seen only once. It may be a read error: a sequence one base away is much more abundant. The chain links TRDV2 to TRDJ1; 8 nucleotides line up with TRDD3. The germline V gene has CDR1 GEAIGNYY and CDR2 EKD. The CDR3 spans 14 residues. The CDR3 here is CACGLGDNTDKPIF. CDR3 coding DNA: TGTGCCTGTGGCCTGGGGGACAACACCGATAAACCCATCTTT.

This clone came up a few times. The J gene is TRDJ1, the V gene TRDV1; 13 bases agree with TRDD3. The CDR3 totals 25 residues. V lost 5 bases and J lost 0; bases outside the gene matches: 30. Germline V gene lookup returns CDR1 TSWWSYY and CDR2 QGS. CDR3 DNA: TGTGCTCTTGGGCCGTCGGCCTTCCTTTTTTCTCTACTGGGGGATACGCACGGGTACACCGATAAACTCATCTTT. This encodes CALGPSAFLFSLLGDTHGYTDKLIF.

The rearrangement joins TRDV1 to TRDJ1; TRDD3 agrees at 9 bases. This CDR3 is built from 16 residues. Germline V gene data show CDR1 as TSWWSYY and CDR2 as QGS. Trimming removed 2 bases from V and 8 bases from J; junction bases left unmatched: 12. The CDR3: CALGEAMGDKNLKLIF. The CDR3 DNA is TGTGCTCTTGGGGAAGCGATGGGGGATAAGAACCTGAAACTCATCTTT.

This sequence joins TRDV1 and TRDJ1; 12 bases are shared with TRDD3. The junction had 26 bases not matched to a gene; V was cut back by 2 bases and J by 4 bases. Germline lookup yields CDR1 TSWWSYY and CDR2 QGS. This CDR3 is built from 23 residues. In DNA, the CDR3 is TGTGCTCTTGGGGAAATCCGGCCTTCCCTAGTACTGGGGGATACTAGGTTGGGCGATAAACTCATCTTT. Translating gives CALGEIRPSLVLGDTRLGDKLIF.

The sample holds a few counts of this clone. The chain couples TRDV1 to TRDJ1, with 7 nucleotides matching TRDD2. The CDR3 is 15 residues long. Germline CDR1 and CDR2: TSWWSYY and QGS. Trimming cost V 3 bases and J 0 bases; bases outside gene matches: 4. The DNA of the CDR3 is TGTGCTCTTGGGGATTCCCTTCCTTACACCGATAAACTCATCTTT. Its translation is CALGDSLPYTDKLIF.

The rearrangement joins TRDV1 to TRDJ1; 7 positions match TRDD3. CDR1 is TSWWSYY, CDR2 QGS, per germline. Trimming at V came to 2 bases and at J to 1 base, leaving 13 bases not matched to a gene. This CDR3 has 18 residues. CDR3 loop: CALGEEPTKGGFTDKLIF. The CDR3 DNA reads as TGTGCTCTTGGGGAAGAACCTACGAAGGGGGGATTCACCGATAAACTCATCTTT.

This clone came up a few times. The chain is built from TRDV1 and TRDJ1; TRDD3 aligns across 13 bases. Trimming cost V 2 bases and J 0 bases; bases outside gene matches: 9. Germline CDR1 TSWWSYY, CDR2 QGS. This CDR3 has 19 residues. CDR3 in DNA: TGTGCTCTTGGGGAATTCTGTACTGGGGGATACGCAAACACCGATAAACTCATCTTT. This encodes CALGEFCTGGYANTDKLIF.

The sample holds a few counts of this clone. V gene TRDV1 combines with J gene TRDJ1, with 11 bases matching TRDD3. Germline CDR1 reads TSWWSYY; CDR2 reads QGS. V trimming: 3 bases; J trimming: 0 bases; junction bases outside the gene matches: 18. The CDR3 loop spans 21 amino acids. In DNA form, the CDR3 reads TGTGCTCTTGGGGATCCCTCTTATCCTTGGGGGATACGCGAGTACACCGATAAACTCATCTTT. This encodes CALGDPSYPWGIREYTDKLIF.

There are a few counts of this clone. The chain combines TRDV1 with TRDJ1; D is perhaps TRDD2 (8 bases). The CDR3 runs to 21 residues. Trimming cost V 1 base and J 0 bases, with 27 bases left between them. From germline, CDR1 is TSWWSYY and CDR2 QGS. CDR3 amino acids: CALGEPRLPKRDTQYTDKLIF. The CDR3 bases are TGTGCTCTTGGGGAACCCCGCCTTCCTAAAAGGGATACACAATACACCGATAAACTCATCTTT.

The chain employs TRDV1 and TRDJ1; TRDD3 agrees at 12 bases. Unmatched junction bases numbered 19, after V lost 2 bases and J lost 0 bases. Germline lookup yields CDR1 TSWWSYY and CDR2 QGS. The CDR3 totals 22 residues. The CDR3 loop is CALGEDKLTGGYIPNYTDKLIF. CDR3 sequence (DNA): TGTGCTCTTGGGGAAGATAAATTAACTGGGGGATACATCCCCAACTACACCGATAAACTCATCTTT.

The chain carries TRDV1 and TRDJ1, with 7 bases lining up with TRDD3. V lost 3 bases to trimming and J lost 1 base; unmatched junction nucleotides: 17. CDR1 and CDR2 (germline): TSWWSYY, QGS. CDR3 length equals 19 residues. The DNA for the CDR3 is TGTGCTCTTGGGGACTCCCCCCGGGGGATGGGTTTGAGCACCGATAAACTCATCTTT. It encodes CALGDSPRGMGLSTDKLIF.

This clone has a handful of counts. The chain links TRDV1 to TRDJ1; tentative D call: TRDD2 (6 bases). CDR3 size: 17 residues. In germline, CDR1 is TSWWSYY, CDR2 QGS. Deletions cut 0 bases from V and 0 bases from J, with 14 bases between. CDR3 protein: CALGELFLDAHTDKLIF. CDR3 coding DNA: TGTGCTCTTGGGGAACTATTCCTAGATGCCCACACCGATAAACTCATCTTT.

About this clone: The junction shows a germline mismatch at one end, possibly a read error. This chain joins TRDV1 and TRDJ1; 11 nucleotides align to TRDD3. There are 20 residues in the CDR3. CDR1 and CDR2 from the germline V gene are TSWWSYY and QGS. DNA for the CDR3: TGTGCTCTTGGGGAATCAGGGATACAGGACTGGGGGATATACTCCGATAAACCCATCTTT. Protein product: CALGESGIQDWGIYSDKPIF.

This sequence joins TRDV1 and TRDJ1, with a tentative D call TRDD2 (6 bases). This CDR3 has 20 residues. The V end lost 1 base, the J end lost 0 bases, and 24 bases lay between the germline ends. Germline V lookup: CDR1 TSWWSYY, CDR2 QGS. The CDR3 region is CALGEPRPTGGPAYTDKLIF. The CDR3 DNA reads as TGTGCTCTTGGGGAACCCCGTCCTACGGGGGGTCCAGCTTACACCGATAAACTCATCTTT.

V usage is TRDV1 and J usage is TRDJ1, with a weak D call TRDD3 (5 bases). The germline V gene encodes CDR1 TSWWSYY and CDR2 QGS. Trimming took 2 bases from V and 0 from J, leaving 22 bases between them. The CDR3 extends over 19 amino acids. The CDR3 here is CALGEDQTPGGRYTDKLIF. The CDR3 DNA follows: TGTGCTCTTGGGGAAGATCAGACCCCGGGGGGCCGGTACACCGATAAACTCATCTTT.

This chain joins TRDV1 and TRDJ1, with D perhaps assigned TRDD2 or TRDD3 (5 bases each). Trimming pared 0 bases from V and 2 bases from J, leaving 31 bases between. Germline V gene data show CDR1 as TSWWSYY and CDR2 as QGS. This CDR3 has 22 residues. CDR3 bases: TGTGCTCTTGGGGAACTCCAGCCTACGCCGGACCTGGGTTTTATTTGGACCGATAAACTCATCTTT. Translated, it gives CALGELQPTPDLGFIWTDKLIF.

The rearrangement links TRDV1 to TRDJ1; 8 positions agree with TRDD3. J lost 7 bases, V lost 1 base, and 14 bases had no gene match. CDR3 length: 17 amino acids. Germline values: CDR1 TSWWSYY, CDR2 QGS. The CDR3 DNA sequence: TGTGCTCTTGGGGAACGGTCCTACAGGGGATACTTGGGTAAACTCATCTTT. It specifies CALGERSYRGYLGKLIF.

The J gene is TRDJ1, the V gene TRDV1, with 8 positions matching TRDD3. Germline assignment: CDR1 TSWWSYY and CDR2 QGS. CDR3 length: 18 amino acids. The junction had 17 bases not matched to a gene; V was cut back by 1 base and J by 7 bases. The CDR3 DNA reads as TGTGCTCTTGGGGAACCCTTGGGAGTTCCGGGGATACTGGGTAAACTCATCTTT. This sequence encodes CALGEPLGVPGILGKLIF.

This clone was seen more than once but under ten times. This chain links TRDV1 with TRDJ1; 13 bases are a match to TRDD3. The CDR3 spans 20 residues. Germline V gene data show CDR1 as TSWWSYY and CDR2 as QGS. With 1 base clipped from V and 5 bases from J, the junction kept 16 bases outside the gene matches. DNA of the CDR3: TGTGCTCTTGGGGAACCTTCATCTCGGGTACTGGGGGATACGTATGATAAACTCATCTTT. Translation gives CALGEPSSRVLGDTYDKLIF.